The source of this TCR beta chain is a study of cytomegalovirus exposure and HLA in healthy donors. At the level of the study: The same platform used for the 666 first-cohort repertoires was also used for the 95 to 150 validation repertoires, as a later analysis reported. Study-level findings and limits: In the 95 to 150 validation repertoires, a later analysis found that first-cohort TCR clusters tended to co-occur. Rare TCR sequences predominated, though certain public TCRs were found in many donors.

The donors were part of the validation cohort of over a hundred subjects. That cohort was separate from the first cohort, which comprised fewer than 800 subjects. Clones were sequenced by immunoSEQ multiplex PCR, and TCRdb holds only the in-frame ones, with some missing. The sample holds roughly 150,000 clones, 80% to 95% seen once. CDR3 length equals 15 residues. Germline V gives CDR1 SGHAT, CDR2 FQNNGV. Trimming took off 5 bases at V and 0 bases at J, with 14 bases between the two ends. For this clone: Its antigen is unknown.

The receptor was derived from a man between 18 and 29 years old in good health and CMV-seronegative. The rearrangement joins TRBV11-2 to TRBJ2-7; a weak D match, TRBD2 (6 bases). Sequencing was performed on PBMCs. CDR3 region: CASSPSDGSSYEQYF. DNA for the CDR3: TGTGCCAGCAGCCCCTCGGACGGGAGCTCCTACGAGCAGTACTTC.